This TCR beta chain was recorded in a study of blood T cells in healthy people across ages. Overall study results and limits: PBMCs left unsorted prevented a conclusive naive versus antigen-experienced comparison. Observed TCR beta diversity per million T cells went down as age went up. This fall followed a roughly linear course with age.

The CDR3 is 13 amino acids. In germline, CDR1 is KGHSH, CDR2 LQKENI. Trimming left V 6 bases short and J 2 bases short, with 10 bases between. Donor samples were obtained from healthy Caucasian individuals from Russia, aged about 6 to 90. A remark on this clonotype: What it binds is not known.

Using a J-beta primer mix together with a sample-barcoded 5' primer, a second PCR was run for roughly 7 to 12 cycles. MiXCR was run by TCRdb on the 5' RACE reads, yielding one entry per CDR3 protein. The sample lists just under 900,000 distinct CDR3 sequences, around 30% seen once, with 15% to 20% in the top ten. This TCR derives from a woman aged 80 or over in good health. The rearrangement links TRBV18 to TRBJ2-5; no firm D call. The source material was blood. The chain's CDR3 is CASSMTLQETQYF. CDR3 DNA: TGTGCCAGCTCGATGACACTTCAAGAGACCCAGTACTTC.